What follows describes a single T cell receptor (beta chain). V dropped 6 bases and J dropped 5 bases, with 23 bases sitting between them. Germline CDR1 MNHNS, CDR2 SASEGT. The CDR3 runs to 17 residues. Arm-PCR of CDR3 regions with iRepertoire HTBI primers generated TCR beta libraries. TCRdb re-called the multiplex PCR reads through MiXCR, storing one row per CDR3 protein. The sample has some 300,000 distinct CDR3 sequences; approximately 20% are singletons. The data originate from a study of regulatory T cells in long-lasting Graves disease. The time point was: persistent/refractory GD, antithyroid drugs over 5 years with positive TRAb. Extracted RNA from PBMCs served as the source of the TCR library.

The sequence was obtained from a female donor with Graves disease. This specimen was peripheral blood mononuclear cells (PBMCs), taken when the disease was refractory, from a patient treated with antithyroid drugs. This rearrangement joins TRBV6-1 to TRBJ2-1, with D perhaps assigned TRBD1 or TRBD2 (5 bases each). CDR3 sequence (DNA): TGTGCCAGCAGCCCAATTGCTCCCGGGACGCCTGACAATGAGCAGTTCTTC. Its protein product is CASSPIAPGTPDNEQFF.